The text below deals with one T cell receptor (beta chain). What it binds is not known. The data were taken from a study of cytomegalovirus exposure and HLA in healthy donors. Study at large: Caucasian-associated ancestry cluster membership applied to less than 85% of some 400 genotyped donors.

Use of 60 Vbeta and 13 Jbeta primers characterized the PCR. In the original processing: There were about 88 million unique TCR beta chains by a later count, and about 11 million of them were shared. The assay was immunoSEQ multiplex PCR, and TCRdb's table has in-frame clones only and misses some. For V, J and clone size, that table is used; D and trimming come from the DNA. The sample has 100,000 to 150,000 clones. This CDR3 is 16 amino acids long. Trimming cost V 0 bases and J 3 bases; bases outside gene matches: 4. CDR1 is LNHNV, CDR2 YYDKDF, per germline (reference sequence). General observations from the study: In a later analysis, V- and J-gene trimming of beta chains associated with a DCLRE1C missense variant, replicated independently. The study assumed roughly uniform donor sequencing depth for presence/absence analyses.

Sequences were obtained from PBMCs. The J gene is TRBJ2-1, the V gene TRBV15, with 8 bases identical to TRBD1. The clonotype comes from a man between 18 and 35 years old in good health and CMV-seronegative. The CDR3 DNA sequence: TGTGCCACCAGCAGAGAAGGGACAGGTATCTACAATGAGCAGTTCTTC. Protein sequence: CATSREGTGIYNEQFF.